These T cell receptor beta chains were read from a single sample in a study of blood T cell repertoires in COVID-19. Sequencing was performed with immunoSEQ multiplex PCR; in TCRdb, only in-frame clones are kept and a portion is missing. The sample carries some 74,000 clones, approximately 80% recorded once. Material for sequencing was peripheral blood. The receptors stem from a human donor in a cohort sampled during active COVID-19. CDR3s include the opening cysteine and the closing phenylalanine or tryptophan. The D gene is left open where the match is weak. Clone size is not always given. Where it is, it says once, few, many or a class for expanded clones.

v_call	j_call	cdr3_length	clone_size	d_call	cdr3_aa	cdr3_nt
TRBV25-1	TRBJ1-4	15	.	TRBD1	CASSAWTGPNEKLFF	TGTGCCAGCAGTGCTTGGACAGGGCCCAATGAAAAACTGTTTTTT
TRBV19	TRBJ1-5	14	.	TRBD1	CASSETGGNQPQHF	TGTGCCAGTAGCGAGACAGGGGGCAATCAGCCCCAGCATTTT
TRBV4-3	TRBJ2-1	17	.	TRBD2	CASSQDLAGSSYNEQFF	TGCGCCAGCAGCCAAGATCTAGCGGGGTCCTCCTACAATGAGCAGTTCTTC
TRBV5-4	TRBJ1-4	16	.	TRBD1	CASSLGIGTGKVELFF	TGTGCCAGCAGCTTGGGGATTGGGACAGGGAAGGTTGAACTGTTTTTT
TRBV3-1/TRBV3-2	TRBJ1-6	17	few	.	CASSQDQVPPGASPLHF	TGTGCCAGCAGCCAAGATCAGGTTCCTCCAGGGGCTTCACCCCTCCACTTT
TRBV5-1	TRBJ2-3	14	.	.	CASSLSVSTDTQYF	TGCGCCAGCAGCTTGTCGGTCAGCACAGATACGCAGTATTTT
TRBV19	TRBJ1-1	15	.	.	CVSSINSVGGTEAFF	TGTGTCAGTAGTATTAATTCAGTCGGAGGCACTGAAGCTTTCTTT
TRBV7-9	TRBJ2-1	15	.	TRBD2	CASSLGGLATNEQFF	TGTGCCAGCAGCTTAGGGGGACTAGCCACCAATGAGCAGTTCTTC
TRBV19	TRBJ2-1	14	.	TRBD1	CASSIGTGINEQFF	TGTGCCAGTAGTATCGGGACAGGGATCAATGAGCAGTTCTTC
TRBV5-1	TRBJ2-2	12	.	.	CASGRNTGELFF	TGCGCCAGCGGGCGGAACACCGGGGAGCTGTTTTTT
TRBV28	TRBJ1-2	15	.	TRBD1	CASSRGQGVNYGYTF	TGTGCCAGCAGCCGGGGACAGGGGGTGAACTATGGCTACACCTTC
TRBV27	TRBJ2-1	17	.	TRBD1	CASSLTRSDRGRGEQFF	TGTGCCAGCAGTTTAACGAGGTCGGACAGGGGTAGAGGCGAGCAGTTCTTC
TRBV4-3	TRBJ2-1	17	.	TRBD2	CASSQDGSSGVWNEQFF	TGCGCCAGCAGCCAAGATGGGTCCAGCGGGGTTTGGAATGAGCAGTTCTTC
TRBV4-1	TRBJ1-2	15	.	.	CASSQQGGQIYGYTF	TGCGCCAGCAGCCAACAAGGAGGACAGATCTATGGCTACACCTTC
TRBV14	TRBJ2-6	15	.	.	CASSQDLYGANVLTF	TGTGCCAGCAGCCAAGACTTGTATGGGGCCAACGTCCTGACTTTC
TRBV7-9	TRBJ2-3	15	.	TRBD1	CASSFGDSSTDTQYF	TGTGCCAGCAGCTTTGGGGACAGTAGCACAGATACGCAGTATTTT
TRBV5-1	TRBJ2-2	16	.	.	CASTWNDSPNTGELFF	TGCGCCAGCACCTGGAACGACAGCCCGAACACCGGGGAGCTGTTTTTT
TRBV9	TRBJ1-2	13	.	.	CASSVDNQYGYTF	TGTGCCAGCAGCGTAGACAACCAGTATGGCTACACCTTC
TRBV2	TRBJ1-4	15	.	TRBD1	CASRFYRGENEKLFF	TGTGCCAGCAGATTTTACAGGGGCGAAAATGAAAAACTGTTTTTT
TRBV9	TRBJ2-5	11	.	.	CASNLRETQYF	TGTGCCAGCAATTTGAGGGAGACCCAGTACTTC
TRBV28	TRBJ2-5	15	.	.	CASSSRQGRGETQYF	TGTGCCAGCAGTTCCCGACAGGGTCGGGGGGAGACCCAGTACTTC
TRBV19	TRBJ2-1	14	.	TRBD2	CASSRTRVYNEQFF	TGTGCCAGTAGTAGGACTAGAGTCTACAATGAGCAGTTCTTC
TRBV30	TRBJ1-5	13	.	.	CAWSVRWNQPQHF	TGTGCCTGGAGTGTTCGGTGGAATCAGCCCCAGCATTTT
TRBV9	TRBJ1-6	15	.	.	CASSVAPGLNSPLHF	TGTGCCAGCAGCGTAGCTCCGGGGTTGAATTCACCCCTCCACTTT
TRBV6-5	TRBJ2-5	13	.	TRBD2	CASYLSGIPTQYF	TGTGCCAGCTACCTTAGCGGGATTCCAACCCAGTACTTC
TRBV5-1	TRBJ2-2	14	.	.	CASSLARDTGELFF	TGCGCCAGCAGCTTGGCCAGGGACACCGGGGAGCTGTTTTTT
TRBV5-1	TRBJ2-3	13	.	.	CASSYLASDTQYF	TGCGCCAGCAGCTACCTAGCCTCAGATACGCAGTATTTT
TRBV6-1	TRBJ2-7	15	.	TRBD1	CASSEAHQGAYEQYF	TGTGCCAGCAGTGAAGCGCATCAGGGGGCCTACGAGCAGTACTTC
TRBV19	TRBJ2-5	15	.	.	CASSILRGTQETQYF	TGTGCCAGTAGTATTCTTCGGGGGACCCAAGAGACCCAGTACTTC
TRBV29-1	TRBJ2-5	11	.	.	CSVEFSETQYF	TGCAGCGTTGAGTTTTCGGAGACCCAGTACTTC